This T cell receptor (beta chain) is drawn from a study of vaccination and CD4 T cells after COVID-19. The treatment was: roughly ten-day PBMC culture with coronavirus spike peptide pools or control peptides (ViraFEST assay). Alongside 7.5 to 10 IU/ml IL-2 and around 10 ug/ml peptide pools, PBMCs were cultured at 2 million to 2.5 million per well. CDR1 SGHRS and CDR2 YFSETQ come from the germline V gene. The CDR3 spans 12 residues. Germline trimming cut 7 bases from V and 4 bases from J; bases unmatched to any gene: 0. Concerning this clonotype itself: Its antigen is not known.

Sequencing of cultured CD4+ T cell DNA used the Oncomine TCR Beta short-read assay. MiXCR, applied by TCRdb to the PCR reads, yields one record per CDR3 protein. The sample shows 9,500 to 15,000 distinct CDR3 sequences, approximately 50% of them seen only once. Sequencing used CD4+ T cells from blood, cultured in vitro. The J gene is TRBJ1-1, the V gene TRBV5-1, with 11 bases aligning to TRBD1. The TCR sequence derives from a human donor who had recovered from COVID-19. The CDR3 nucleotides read TGCGCCAGCGGGACAGGGGGCACTGAAGCTTTCTTT. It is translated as CASGTGGTEAFF.